This entry concerns a single TCR beta chain. The antigen is unknown. The record originates from a study of CXCR3-negative and CXCR3-positive naive CD8 T cells. General study results and limits: Naive cells that were CXCR3-positive had more hydrophobic TRB CDR3s (compared with CXCR3-negative naive cells). The naive subsets expressed comparable surface CD5, and the authors inferred TCR strength from TRB CDR3 properties.

Using triplicate sorts, a few hundred thousand cells were collected each time from every CD8+ T cell subset. The CDR3 totals 15 residues. The germline CDR1 and CDR2 sequences are MNHEY and SMNVEV (reference sequence). UMI labels and 5' RACE were used to prepare the TRB cDNA libraries. With the 5' RACE reads reprocessed, TCRdb shows one record per CDR3 protein and no DNA. The sample data list around 40,000 distinct CDR3 sequences. The chain carries TRBV27 and TRBJ2-7; TCRdb outputs TRBD1, but without DNA this stays unchecked. The TCR originated in a human donor in good health. Some clones in this sample may be carry-over from other donors' samples. The sequenced sample was naive CXCR3- CD8+ T cells from blood. Subset meaning: CD45RO-CCR7+CD27+CD95- naive CD8+ T cells lacking CXCR3 (TNR3-). CDR3 in amino acids: CASIEPTGTGYEQYF.